Below, 31 T cell receptor beta chains from the same sample are listed, as sequenced in a study of T cell changes during pregnancy in multiple sclerosis (dated by TCRdb to about 2019). Libraries were built with the immunoSEQ multiplex PCR assay. Here the immuneACCESS table is served through TCRdb, limited to in-frame sequences with V and J called. Missing clones are a known gap in these copies; in checked studies unresolved V genes cover under half, and the rest lacks a known reason. This sample comprises fewer than 25,000 clones, about 90% of them detected only once. The leading ten clones occupy approximately 0.72% of the sample. This specimen was CD4+ T cells from peripheral blood mononuclear cells, taken in the third trimester of pregnancy. These receptors all stem from a female donor in good health, enrolled as a control in a pregnancy study.

This sequence joins TRBV6-1 and TRBJ1-3; D remains unclear. The germline V gene has CDR1 MNHNS and CDR2 SASEGT. The CDR3 is 13 residues long. Between the trimmed V and J ends, which lost 8 bases and 0 bases, there was a span of 8 bases. CDR3 sequence: CASPRDSGNTIYF. The CDR3 nucleotides read TGTGCCAGCCCCCGGGACTCTGGAAACACCATATATTTT.

The J gene is TRBJ1-2, the V gene TRBV19, with 9 nucleotides matching TRBD1. Trimming cost V 5 bases and J 7 bases; bases outside gene matches: 11. The CDR3 totals 15 residues. Germline CDR1 LNHDA, CDR2 SQIVND (reference sequence). Here the CDR3 reads CASSGSTGGTSGYTF. The CDR3 DNA follows: TGTGCCAGTAGTGGATCGACAGGGGGGACAAGTGGCTACACCTTC.

The CDR3: CASSRLGQENEQYF. DNA of the CDR3: TGTGCCAGCAGCCGTCTGGGACAGGAGAACGAGCAGTACTTC. The V gene is TRBV9, the J gene TRBJ2-7; TRBD1 aligns across 8 bases. Germline-derived CDR1 and CDR2 are SGDLS and YYNGEE. The CDR3 totals 14 residues. The V segment lost 4 bases and the J segment 5 bases; nucleotides outside the gene matches: 8.

This rearrangement joins TRBV19 to TRBJ1-1; 8 positions agree with TRBD1. From germline, CDR1 is LNHDA and CDR2 SQIVND (reference sequence). V shed 5 bases, J shed 5 bases, and the junction held 4 bases outside the gene matches. The CDR3 is 13 amino acids. The DNA for the CDR3 is TGTGCCAGTAGTGCCGGACAGGGAACTGAAGCTTTCTTT. Translating gives CASSAGQGTEAFF. Full variable domain (rest looked up from reference TRBV19 and TRBJ1-1): DGGITQSPKYLFRKEGQNVTLSCEQNLNHDAMYWYRQDPGQGLRLIYYSQIVNDFQKGDIAEGYSVSREKKESFPLTVTSAQKNPTAFYLCASSAGQGTEAFFGQGTRLTVV.

V and J are TRBV6-5 and TRBJ2-7; TRBD2 matches 7 bases. CDR3 length equals 15 residues. Germline assignment: CDR1 MNHEY and CDR2 SVGAGI. With 2 bases clipped from V and 2 bases from J, the junction kept 6 bases outside the gene matches. The CDR3 protein is CASSYRLATTYEQYF. In DNA, the CDR3 is TGTGCCAGCAGTTACAGACTAGCAACGACCTACGAGCAGTACTTC.

The rearrangement links TRBV6-5 to TRBJ2-7, with 7 bases matching TRBD1. The germline CDR1 and CDR2 sequences are MNHEY and SVGAGI. V lost 5 bases to trimming and J lost 2 bases; unmatched junction nucleotides: 6. There are 14 residues in the CDR3. CDR3 sequence reads: CASSNRGSPYEQYF. CDR3 DNA: TGTGCCAGCAGTAACAGGGGATCACCCTACGAGCAGTACTTC.

The chain uses TRBV6-4 and TRBJ2-3; D might be TRBD2 (7 bases). CDR3 length equals 15 residues. Between the trimmed V and J ends, which lost 0 bases and 4 bases, there was a span of 11 bases. Germline values: CDR1 MRHNA, CDR2 SNTAGT. The CDR3 nucleotides are TGTGCCAGCAGTGACTCGGGGGGGGCGGCAGATACGCAGTATTTT. The encoded protein is CASSDSGGAADTQYF.

The chain couples TRBV7-2 to TRBJ2-4; 8 nucleotides align to TRBD2. Germline V gene sequence: CDR1 SGHTA, CDR2 FQGNSA. This CDR3 has 17 amino acids. V gave up 0 bases and J gave up 8 bases; unmatched junction bases: 12. The CDR3 DNA sequence: TGTGCCAGCAGCTTAGCCAGTGGCGGGGGGCCCCGGGACATTCAGTACTTC. Encoded protein: CASSLASGGGPRDIQYF.

In this sample, this clone turned up once. The genes are TRBV27 and TRBJ2-7; maybe TRBD1 (5 bases). V was cut by 2 bases and J by 4 bases, with 9 bases left in between. Germline V gene data show CDR1 as MNHEY and CDR2 as SMNVEV (reference sequence). This CDR3 comprises 13 residues. In nucleotides, the CDR3 is TGTGCCAGCAGTTTAAGACAGAGTTACGAGCAGTACTTC. Protein sequence: CASSLRQSYEQYF.

V and J are TRBV2 and TRBJ2-3, with 8 bases matching TRBD1. The CDR3 runs to 17 residues. The germline gives CDR1 SNHLY, CDR2 FYNNEI. J was trimmed by 1 base and V by 7 bases; bases with no gene match: 13. CDR3 sequence (DNA): TGTGCCAGCACCTCCCCCGGCGGCAGGGGGCGCACAGATACGCAGTATTTT. This codes for CASTSPGGRGRTDTQYF.

The sample holds one count of this clone. The J gene is TRBJ2-1, the V gene TRBV2, with a possible D match to TRBD2 (6 bases). Germline CDR1 and CDR2: SNHLY and FYNNEI. The CDR3 runs 15 residues. The V and J ends lost 6 bases and 0 bases respectively, with 12 bases between them. CDR3 in DNA: TGTGCCAGCAGGTCCGGGACTCTCTCCTACAATGAGCAGTTCTTC. It specifies CASRSGTLSYNEQFF.

The V call is TRBV7-8, the J call TRBJ2-1; 9 nucleotides match TRBD1. Trimming at V came to 2 bases and at J to 2 bases, leaving 4 bases not matched to a gene. This CDR3 has 16 amino acids. Germline assignment: CDR1 SGHVS and CDR2 FQNEAQ. The CDR3 DNA sequence: TGTGCCAGCAGCTTATGGGGACAGGGACCCTACAATGAGCAGTTCTTC. This encodes CASSLWGQGPYNEQFF.

This clone is a singleton in its sample. One end of the junction fails to match germline, which may point to a read error. The rearrangement uses TRBV5-1 and TRBJ2-1, with 10 bases aligning to TRBD1. Germline V CDR1 and CDR2: SGHRS, YFSETQ. The CDR3 has 15 amino acids. The CDR3 spells CATSRGQGSYNEQFF. DNA of the CDR3: TGCGCCACCAGCAGGGGACAGGGGTCCTACAATGAGCAGTTCTTC.

This sequence joins TRBV5-1 and TRBJ2-1, with 13 nucleotides matching TRBD2. V shed 3 bases and J 7 bases; nucleotides not matched to a gene: 13. CDR1 and CDR2 from the germline V gene are SGHRS and YFSETQ. The CDR3 runs to 18 residues. The DNA of the CDR3 is TGCGCCAGCAGCTCCCAGACTAGCGGGGGGCTCGGGGGGAATGAGCAGTTCTTC. It specifies CASSSQTSGGLGGNEQFF.

This chain links TRBV5-6 with TRBJ2-5; D possibly corresponds to TRBD1 (5 bases). Germline CDR1 reads SGHDT; CDR2 reads YYEEEE. Trimming left V 4 bases short and J 1 base short, with 17 bases between. The CDR3 has 16 residues. This CDR3 reads CASSPGADLGQETQYF. CDR3 nucleotide sequence: TGTGCCAGCAGCCCTGGGGCAGATCTAGGCCAAGAGACCCAGTACTTC. Full variable domain (outside the CDR3, taken from reference TRBV5-6 and TRBJ2-5): DAGVTQSPTHLIKTRGQQVTLRCSPKSGHDTVSWYQQALGQGPQFIFQYYEEEERQRGNFPDRFSGHQFPNYSSELNVNALLLGDSALYLCASSPGADLGQETQYFGPGTRLLVL.

The J gene is TRBJ1-1, the V gene TRBV19; D gene uncertain. V lost 4 bases, J lost 4 bases, and 16 bases lay in between. CDR3 length: 15 amino acids. Germline CDR1 LNHDA, CDR2 SQIVND (reference sequence). The CDR3: CASSKRPTSGTEAFF. The CDR3 nucleotides read TGTGCCAGTAGTAAAAGACCGACCTCAGGCACTGAAGCTTTCTTT.

The genes are TRBV6-5 and TRBJ1-2; D not resolved. The CDR3 covers 13 residues. CDR1 MNHEY and CDR2 SVGAGI come from the germline V gene. V was pared by 2 bases and J by 8 bases, with 12 bases between. The chain's CDR3 is CASSYGSVSGYTF. CDR3 nucleotide sequence: TGTGCCAGCAGTTACGGCAGCGTGAGCGGCTACACCTTC.

Comments on this clone: One end of the junction is discordant with germline, which a read error may explain. V usage is TRBV7-2 and J usage is TRBJ2-3; 12 bases map to TRBD2. CDR3 length equals 15 residues. Germline lookup yields CDR1 SGHTA and CDR2 FQGNSA. In nucleotides, the CDR3 is TGTGCCAGCAGCTCTCTAGCGGGGGGGTTGGATACGCAGTGTTTT. Translation gives CASSSLAGGLDTQCF. Combining the CDR3 with reference TRBV7-2 and TRBJ2-3 gives the whole variable domain GAGVSQSPSNKVTEKGKDVELRCDPISGHTALYWYRQSLGQGLEFLIYFQGNSAPDKSGLPSDRFSAERTGGSVSTLTIQRTQQEDSAVYLCASSSLAGGLDTQCFGPGTRLTVL.

The CDR3 loop is CASSPQRVLQETQYF. CDR3 coding DNA: TGTGCCAGCAGCCCCCAGCGGGTTCTTCAGGAGACCCAGTACTTC. The chain recombines TRBV7-2 with TRBJ2-5; weak D call: TRBD2 (6 bases). CDR1 and CDR2 (germline): SGHTA, FQGNSA. Trimming removed 5 bases at V and 5 bases at J, with 18 bases between. There are 15 residues in the CDR3.

The chain has TRBV28 and TRBJ1-5; D is uncertain. Trimming took off 5 bases at V and 7 bases at J, with 15 bases between the two ends. The CDR3 runs 14 residues. Germline CDR1 and CDR2: MDHEN and SYDVKM. As DNA, the CDR3 is TGTGCCAGCAGTAGTGGAGATAGGCCCCAGCCCCAGCATTTT. Amino acid sequence: CASSSGDRPQPQHF.

The gene calls are TRBV19 and TRBJ1-1; D uncertain. Trimming cost V 6 bases and J 7 bases, with 9 bases left between them. CDR1 is LNHDA, CDR2 SQIVND, per germline (reference sequence). The CDR3 totals 11 residues. Here the CDR3 reads CASRGLLEAFF. CDR3 DNA sequence: TGTGCCAGTAGGGGCCTTCTTGAAGCTTTCTTT.

This chain joins TRBV5-6 and TRBJ1-1; D is perhaps TRBD1 (6 bases). This CDR3 comprises 16 residues. Germline values: CDR1 SGHDT, CDR2 YYEEEE. V lost 5 bases and J 0 bases, leaving 17 bases between the germline ends. The DNA for the CDR3 is TGTGCCAGCAGGGCTTGGGGAGGGGGTATGAACACTGAAGCTTTCTTT. It translates to CASRAWGGGMNTEAFF.

The gene calls are TRBV6-4 and TRBJ2-1; no firm D call. This CDR3 contains 15 residues. The V gene lost 5 bases and the J gene lost 5 bases, with 16 bases spanning the gap. CDR1 is MRHNA and CDR2 is SNTAGT in the germline V gene. CDR3 DNA sequence: TGTGCCAGCAGTCCGGATTCATCCGACAACAATGAGCAGTTCTTC. Translating it yields CASSPDSSDNNEQFF.

The chain combines TRBV11-3 with TRBJ2-7; 12 nucleotides line up with TRBD2. Germline V gene sequence: CDR1 SGHNT, CDR2 YENEEA. J lost 5 bases, V lost 0 bases, and 8 bases had no gene match. There are 17 residues in the CDR3. The CDR3 spells CASSLDGTSGRTHEQYF. The CDR3 DNA reads TGTGCCAGCAGCTTAGATGGAACTAGCGGGAGGACGCACGAGCAGTACTTC. Looking up the rest from reference TRBV11-3 and TRBJ2-7 gives the full variable domain: EAGVVQSPRYKIIEKKQPVAFWCNPISGHNTLYWYLQNLGQGPELLIRYENEEAVDDSQLPKDRFSAERLKGVDSTLKIQPAELGDSAVYLCASSLDGTSGRTHEQYFGPGTRLTVT.

This clone was seen only once. The rearrangement links TRBV30 to TRBJ2-1; 9 nucleotides align to TRBD2. Germline loops: CDR1 GTSNPN, CDR2 SVGIG (reference sequence). The CDR3 totals 12 residues. The V and J ends lost 3 bases and 10 bases, in that order; junction bases with no gene match: 4. The CDR3 nucleotides are TGTGCCTGGAGCCGCCTAGCGGGAGAGCAGTTCTTC. It specifies CAWSRLAGEQFF.

V and J are TRBV7-3 and TRBJ2-7, with 7 bases identical to TRBD2. V trimming: 5 bases; J trimming: 3 bases; junction bases outside the gene matches: 7. The CDR3 is 14 amino acids. The germline V gene has CDR1 SGHTA and CDR2 FQGTGA. The CDR3 is CASSLLASDYEQYF. The CDR3 nucleotides are TGTGCCAGCAGCCTACTAGCGTCGGACTACGAGCAGTACTTC.

The chain recombines TRBV27 with TRBJ2-5, with 9 nucleotides matching TRBD2. Per the germline V gene, CDR1 is MNHEY and CDR2 is SMNVEV (reference sequence). Trimming took 2 bases from V and 1 from J; bases not matched to a gene: 11. The CDR3 sequence is 18 residues long. The CDR3 protein is CASSLSLSWRGGQETQYF. As DNA, the CDR3 is TGTGCCAGCAGTTTAAGCTTGTCATGGCGGGGGGGCCAAGAGACCCAGTACTTC.

This clone was detected once. The V gene is TRBV7-2, the J gene TRBJ1-1; 11 positions match TRBD1. V lost 2 bases and J lost 11; bases outside the gene matches: 7. Germline V gives CDR1 SGHTA, CDR2 FQGNSA. This CDR3 is built from 14 residues. The CDR3 protein is CASSLRRTGGRAFF. Written as DNA, the CDR3 is TGTGCCAGCAGCTTAAGAAGGACAGGGGGCAGGGCTTTCTTT.

The chain links TRBV28 to TRBJ2-7; 7 nucleotides match TRBD1. Germline V gene data show CDR1 as MDHEN and CDR2 as SYDVKM. Losses at the gene ends were 5 bases for V and 6 bases for J; bases not matched to a gene: 4. The CDR3 loop spans 12 amino acids. DNA for the CDR3: TGTGCCAGCAGTCTAGGGACAGTCGAGCAGTACTTC. Translating it yields CASSLGTVEQYF.

The chain links TRBV2 to TRBJ1-5; TRBD1 matches 7 bases. The CDR3 loop spans 15 amino acids. Germline CDR1 is SNHLY and CDR2 is FYNNEI. V dropped 6 bases and J dropped 1; count of bases not matched to a gene: 6. CDR3 DNA sequence: TGTGCCAGCAGGGGACAGATTTTCAGCAATCAGCCCCAGCATTTT. Translation: CASRGQIFSNQPQHF.

This chain uses TRBV27 with TRBJ1-2; 9 bases are shared with TRBD1. In germline, CDR1 is MNHEY, CDR2 SMNVEV (reference sequence). With V trimmed by 5 bases and J by 3 bases, 4 bases remained unmatched. CDR3 length: 14 amino acids. This CDR3 is CASSPDRGYYGYTF. The DNA of the CDR3 is TGTGCCAGCAGTCCCGACAGGGGGTACTATGGCTACACCTTC.